Listed below are T cell receptor beta chains from one sample, sequenced in a study of type 1 and type 2 diabetes patients. TCRdb analysed the multiplex PCR reads with MiXCR anew, one entry per CDR3 protein. The sample has around 300,000 distinct CDR3 sequences; more than 40% are singletons. The sample taken for sequencing was peripheral blood mononuclear cells (PBMCs). The receptors were sampled from a man aged 18 to 35 with type 2 diabetes. The CDR3 runs from the conserved cysteine through the conserved F or W. Each record gives: CDR3 protein, V gene, J gene.

CDR3aa: CATSPNRNSATNEKLFF
v_gene: TRBV15
j_gene: TRBJ1-4

CDR3aa: CASSPGSVSWTIETQYF
v_gene: TRBV11-2
j_gene: TRBJ2-5

CDR3aa: CASSRDGGGQYF
v_gene: TRBV7-2
j_gene: TRBJ2-7

CDR3aa: CASSPLEGQHEKLFF
v_gene: TRBV18
j_gene: TRBJ1-4

CDR3aa: CASSTSGTATSGTDAQYF
v_gene: TRBV19
j_gene: TRBJ2-3

CDR3aa: CASSIGGGRTEAFF
v_gene: TRBV19
j_gene: TRBJ1-1

CDR3aa: CSADGNEQFF
v_gene: TRBV29-1
j_gene: TRBJ2-1

CDR3aa: CASQGDYEQYF
v_gene: TRBV3-1
j_gene: TRBJ2-7

CDR3aa: CAISFDRGPYEQYF
v_gene: TRBV10-3
j_gene: TRBJ2-7

CDR3aa: CASRRDSYNEQFF
v_gene: TRBV12-3/TRBV12-4
j_gene: TRBJ2-1

CDR3aa: CASSEVPGGDTQYF
v_gene: TRBV19
j_gene: TRBJ2-3

CDR3aa: CSARDFKGKDSGNTIYF
v_gene: TRBV20-1
j_gene: TRBJ1-3

CDR3aa: CSAKPTAGKLFF
v_gene: TRBV20-1
j_gene: TRBJ1-4

CDR3aa: CASRLAGLGGGYEQYF
v_gene: TRBV27
j_gene: TRBJ2-7

CDR3aa: CASSLVGRDRGVDEQFF
v_gene: TRBV7-2
j_gene: TRBJ2-1

CDR3aa: CASSPVNPNEQFF
v_gene: TRBV7-6
j_gene: TRBJ2-1

CDR3aa: CASSESGGGPTDTQYF
v_gene: TRBV6-4
j_gene: TRBJ2-3

CDR3aa: CASSWEPGAGVPGELFF
v_gene: TRBV6-6
j_gene: TRBJ2-2

CDR3aa: CASSTKGQGIGVDGELFF
v_gene: TRBV19
j_gene: TRBJ2-2

CDR3aa: CAISDVGAYGYTF
v_gene: TRBV10-3
j_gene: TRBJ1-2

CDR3aa: CSAPRQGRSEAFF
v_gene: TRBV20-1
j_gene: TRBJ1-1

CDR3aa: CSAEGMMGTEAFF
v_gene: TRBV20-1
j_gene: TRBJ1-1

CDR3aa: CASMERQGAHEQYF
v_gene: TRBV10-1
j_gene: TRBJ2-7

CDR3aa: CASSVWGKETQYF
v_gene: TRBV2
j_gene: TRBJ2-5

CDR3aa: CATNRDRAGANVLTF
v_gene: TRBV15
j_gene: TRBJ2-6

CDR3aa: CASSWGMTAMNTEAFF
v_gene: TRBV27
j_gene: TRBJ1-1

CDR3aa: CASRRTAGGAGYTF
v_gene: TRBV19
j_gene: TRBJ1-2

CDR3aa: CSVDTGQRQYF
v_gene: TRBV29-1
j_gene: TRBJ2-7

CDR3aa: CASRGMTSGANVLTF
v_gene: TRBV12-3/TRBV12-4
j_gene: TRBJ2-6

CDR3aa: CASSGRFASSYNEQYF
v_gene: TRBV25-1
j_gene: TRBJ2-7

CDR3aa: CASARDSSTDTQYF
v_gene: TRBV7-2
j_gene: TRBJ2-3

CDR3aa: CASSFQGNYGYTF
v_gene: TRBV30
j_gene: TRBJ1-2

CDR3aa: CASSSKPDRLPLHF
v_gene: TRBV11-2
j_gene: TRBJ1-6

CDR3aa: CASSEGLARGETQYF
v_gene: TRBV2
j_gene: TRBJ2-5

CDR3aa: CASSLLGTLPYEQYF
v_gene: TRBV5-1
j_gene: TRBJ2-7

CDR3aa: CASSEGGGRTGELFF
v_gene: TRBV10-3
j_gene: TRBJ2-2

CDR3aa: CSARGGRAYEQYF
v_gene: TRBV20-1
j_gene: TRBJ2-7

CDR3aa: CASSLARTEAFF
v_gene: TRBV12-3/TRBV12-4
j_gene: TRBJ1-1